This T cell receptor beta chain originates from a study of shared clonotypes between healthy human individuals (dated by TCRdb to the early 2020s). Background on the whole study: A few men and two women, aged 18 to 49 years, made up the cohort. Per donor, three plates each were used for CD4 naive and CD4 memory, two for CD8 naive, and one for CD8 memory. The study deeply sequenced blood TCR repertoires of several healthy adults to estimate repertoire size and the extent of clonotype sharing between individuals. To increase sequencing depth and limit assay-specific biases, TCR repertoire library preparation and sequencing were carried out by different laboratories using diverse techniques. Each donor's leukapheresis produced roughly between about 0.8 and 10 billion PBMCs. The full study reports these points: Pairwise subsampling indicated that sequencing depth was expected to affect the degree of clonotype sharing among donors. Sharing across several donors was observed for around 4.8% of naive CD4, over 3% of naive CD8, over 2% of memory CD4, and about 0.4% of memory CD8 clonotypes. Larger estimated clonotype richness was generally found for naive subsets than for memory subsets. Compared with non-shared clonotypes, the clonotypes found in all four sorted-subset donors had higher generation probabilities. The small number of donors limited the genetic and exposure-history diversity represented. Only blood was sampled, and tissue TCR repertoires likely differ from those in blood. Rarefaction of sorted-subset datasets indicated incomplete sequencing despite the large sequencing depth.

Using the deep immunoSEQ assay, TCR CDR3 regions were amplified from genomic DNA by multiplex PCR. Extracted genomic DNA from each cell subset was distributed evenly across all wells of several immunoSEQ 96-well plates, and each plate was treated as a replicate. Each replicate PCR for sorted subsets received around 210 ng genomic DNA, equal to 28,000 or so T cell genomes. The purified libraries were quantified using a Qubit 3.0 fluorometer, sized with a Bioanalyzer 2100, and then quantified again using the KAPA Library Quantification kit. Every immunoSEQ 96-well plate was sequenced on a dedicated single-read 150-cycle Illumina NextSeq 550 flow cell. The source study handled its data this way. Because the immunoSEQ output included only junctional sequences and no quality scores, the filtering could not be the same as the filtering used for full-length reads. To assign V/J genes and CDR3, sequences were annotated using PyIR, a Python wrapper for IgBLAST v1.9, with IMGT germline references. Reads with weak V/J assignments (E-value above 1e-6), missing CDR3, stop codons, out-of-frame junctions, or ambiguous translated residues were removed. V3J clonotypes were defined by identical inferred V gene, J gene, and CDR3 amino acid sequence. The percentage overlap between two repertoires was calculated by dividing the number of shared unique clonotypes by the size of the smaller repertoire. RTK rarefaction, the Chao1 estimator, and Recon v2.1 estimates of unobserved clonotypes were used to assess repertoire richness. For all TCRbeta clonotypes obtained by the gDNA method from a handful of donors, generation probabilities were computed with OLGA. Imported from immuneACCESS, the table was reduced by TCRdb to in-frame sequences with V and J called. These copies leave out some clones; in studies compared against another copy, an unresolved V gene accounts for under half, and the cause of the remainder is not known. V and J calls and clone size follow that table, whereas D and trimming were derived from the DNA. This sample is represented by some 1,600,000 clones; 95% to 99% of them were singletons. The ten largest account for roughly 0.42% of the sample.

The donors were healthy, HIV-negative adults who had no recently reported acute infections or vaccinations. Every donor was a Caucasian adult residing in Nashville, Tennessee, USA. CD4+ T cells were enriched by magnetic negative selection, after which naive cells were positively selected on CD45RA and the negative fraction was taken as the memory subset. After blood collection by leukapheresis, PBMCs were isolated using Ficoll-Histopaque density gradient centrifugation and then cryopreserved in the vapor phase of liquid nitrogen. Analytical flow cytometry was used to check the purity and quantity of each magnetically sorted T cell population. Genomic DNA was isolated from every sorted fraction and measured by UV absorbance on a Nanodrop 2000c. In this sample, this clone turned up once. Its antigen is not yet known. There are no base qualities to consult, and no much larger clone falls within one base.

CDR1 MNHNS and CDR2 SASEGT are derived from the germline V gene. Cut back by 4 bases and 3 bases, the V and J ends lie 13 bases apart. From the cysteine up to the phenylalanine, the CDR3 has a length of 14 residues. The DNA shown is the 42-base CDR3, in frame from base 1. Source material: naive CD4+ T cells sorted from blood. This specimen's cell subset or site label, interpreted: CD45RA+ positively selected. The receptor was isolated from a man aged 25 to 45 in good health. The V and J segments used are TRBV6-1 and TRBJ2-7; the D gene lacks a confident call. This receptor has the CDR3 CASSVAPQFYEQYF. The nucleotide sequence is given as TGTGCCAGCAGTGTTGCCCCACAGTTCTACGAGCAGTACTTC.